Described below is a single T cell receptor (beta chain) sequence and its context. What it binds is not known. This record comes from a study of cytomegalovirus exposure and HLA in healthy donors. General study findings and limits: Common viral pathogens seemed to be connected with several of the most significant clusters, according to a later analysis. Rarity marked most TCR sequences, yet some public TCRs occurred in many donors.

Regarding donors, all were healthy bone marrow donors. The PCR contained 60 Vbeta and 13 Jbeta primers. TCRdb's copy holds only in-frame clones and misses some; the assay was immunoSEQ multiplex PCR. Of tens of thousands of clones listed, around 74% are singletons. The V end was cut by 6 bases, the J end by 3 bases, with 6 bases between. This CDR3 comprises 11 residues. Germline assignment: CDR1 ENHRY and CDR2 SYGVKD. The sequenced sample was PBMCs. This TCR was sampled from a woman in her 30s in good health and CMV-seropositive. The rearrangement joins TRBV10-3 to TRBJ2-7; a possible D gene is TRBD1 (6 bases). In nucleotides, the CDR3 is TGTGCCATCAGGGACAGCTACGAGCAGTACTTC. Translating gives CAIRDSYEQYF.